Each of the 30 T cell receptor beta chains below was sequenced from the same sample in a study of a mutant IDH1 vaccine in newly diagnosed glioma. The time point is: week 23, last vaccination. Every vaccination contained 300 ug of the mutant IDH1 20-mer peptide and was paired with topical imiquimod. No antigen is known for these receptors. Measured with immunoSEQ multiplex PCR; TCRdb has only the in-frame clones, and not every one. In the table there are fewer than 45,000 clones, around 76% of which are singletons. This specimen consisted of PBMCs, obtained from a glioma patient whose treatment included an IDH1 peptide vaccine. These receptors all stem from a man between 45 and 60 years old with glioma.

V usage is TRBV6-5 and J usage is TRBJ2-7, with 12 positions matching TRBD2. CDR1 and CDR2 from the germline V gene are MNHEY and SVGAGI. The CDR3 is 15 residues long. V shed 4 bases and J 4 bases; nucleotides not matched to a gene: 5. DNA for the CDR3: TGTGCCAGCAGTTTCGGGACTAGCGGGTATTACGAGCAGTACTTC. It translates to CASSFGTSGYYEQYF.

This clone was recorded once. The rearrangement links TRBV5-4 to TRBJ1-4, with TRBD1 matching over 9 bases. The CDR3 consists of 16 residues. V gave up 4 bases and J gave up 5 bases; unmatched junction bases: 9. Germline V gives CDR1 SGHNT, CDR2 YYREEE (reference sequence). The CDR3 here is CASSVLGTGRNEKLFF. The CDR3 nucleotides are TGTGCCAGCAGCGTGCTCGGGACAGGGAGGAATGAAAAACTGTTTTTT.

This clone occurred once. J is TRBJ1-2 and V is TRBV28; D is uncertain. This CDR3 is built from 13 residues. The germline gives CDR1 MDHEN, CDR2 SYDVKM. V was shortened by 6 bases and J by 5 bases, with 13 bases between the two germline ends. The CDR3 bases are TGTGCCAGCAGGTCGGGTCCAGCGTATGGCTACACCTTC. Amino acids: CASRSGPAYGYTF.

The V gene is TRBV23-1, the J gene TRBJ2-2; 9 bases line up with TRBD1. TRBV23-1 is filed as an ORF, its function uncertain. The CDR3 consists of 16 residues. V lost 3 bases, J lost 6 bases, and 8 bases stayed unmatched. The CDR3 loop reads CASSHAEGQGPGELFF. The CDR3 DNA reads TGCGCCAGCAGTCACGCCGAGGGACAGGGTCCCGGGGAGCTGTTTTTT.

The J gene is TRBJ2-7, the V gene TRBV5-4; 8 bases agree with TRBD1. Germline CDR1 is SGHNT and CDR2 is YYREEE (reference sequence). The V and J ends lost 2 bases and 1 base, in that order; junction bases with no gene match: 2. The CDR3 loop spans 14 amino acids. In DNA form, the CDR3 reads TGTGCCAGCAGCTTTGACAGGGGATCCTACGAGCAGTACTTC. This translates into CASSFDRGSYEQYF.

The gene calls are TRBV10-2 and TRBJ1-2; D is perhaps TRBD1 (5 bases). Germline CDR1 is WSHSY and CDR2 is SAAADI. The CDR3 is 13 amino acids. The germline V and J ends were trimmed by 2 bases and 8 bases, with 12 bases remaining between them. CDR3: CASSEGGVNGYTF. The CDR3 DNA follows: TGCGCCAGCAGTGAGGGAGGGGTTAACGGCTACACCTTC.

This chain joins TRBV4-2 and TRBJ2-7; D ambiguous. The germline gives CDR1 LGHNA, CDR2 YNFKEQ. The CDR3 runs 13 residues. Trimming shortened V by 0 bases and J by 2 bases, and 5 bases separated the two germline ends. DNA of the CDR3: TGTGCCAGCAGCCAAGACAGAGCCTACGAGCAGTACTTC. Residues: CASSQDRAYEQYF.

This sequence joins TRBV11-2 and TRBJ2-7; D perhaps matches TRBD1 (6 bases). The CDR3 covers 12 residues. V lost 5 bases to trimming and J lost 4 bases, with 9 bases between them. CDR1 and CDR2 from the germline V gene are SGHAT and FQNNGV. The DNA for the CDR3 is TGTGCCAGCAGCCCCGACAGGTACGAGCAGTACTTC. Its protein is CASSPDRYEQYF.

This rearrangement joins TRBV7-6 to TRBJ1-5; perhaps TRBD1 as D (5 bases). CDR3 length equals 15 residues. V was clipped by 5 bases and J by 0 bases, with 11 bases between them. From germline, CDR1 is SGHVS and CDR2 FNYEAQ. CDR3: CASSPGRNSNQPQHF. The DNA of the CDR3 is TGTGCCAGCAGCCCGGGGCGAAATAGCAATCAGCCCCAGCATTTT.

The chain carries TRBV7-8 and TRBJ2-3; no clear D. Per germline, CDR1 SGHVS and CDR2 FQNEAQ. The CDR3 has 14 residues. V lost 1 base to trimming and J lost 0 bases, with 5 bases between them. CDR3 region: CASSLGVSTDTQYF. DNA of the CDR3: TGTGCCAGCAGCTTAGGTGTAAGCACAGATACGCAGTATTTT.

The genes are TRBV10-3 and TRBJ2-1, with 7 bases that match TRBD2. Germline CDR1 and CDR2: ENHRY and SYGVKD. Unmatched junction bases numbered 0, after V lost 6 bases and J lost 7 bases. This CDR3 is 11 amino acids long. CDR3 residues: CAIRGGNEQFF. CDR3 nucleotide sequence: TGTGCCATCAGGGGGGGGAATGAGCAGTTCTTC.

The CDR3 sequence is CASSESGGYTF. The DNA of the CDR3 is TGTGCCAGCAGTGAATCGGGCGGCTACACCTTC. The rearrangement joins TRBV2 to TRBJ1-2, with D unresolved. CDR3 length: 11 amino acids. V lost 2 bases to trimming and J lost 8 bases, with 6 bases between them. Germline-derived CDR1 and CDR2 are SNHLY and FYNNEI.

The chain is built from TRBV4-1 and TRBJ2-6, with D hard to call. V dropped 3 bases and J dropped 1 base, with 1 base sitting between them. CDR1 and CDR2 (germline): MGHRA, YSYEKL. The CDR3 has 13 residues. The CDR3 sequence is CASSQSGANVLTF. The CDR3 DNA sequence: TGCGCCAGCAGCCAGTCTGGGGCCAACGTCCTGACTTTC.

This chain links TRBV30 with TRBJ1-1; D uncertain. The germline V gene encodes CDR1 GTSNPN and CDR2 SVGIG (reference sequence). The CDR3 runs to 14 residues. Trimming removed 4 bases at V and 6 bases at J, with 18 bases between. The chain's CDR3 is CAWTWPGKRAEAFF. CDR3 in DNA: TGTGCCTGGACCTGGCCGGGGAAAAGGGCTGAAGCTTTCTTT.

V usage is TRBV2 and J usage is TRBJ2-3; TRBD1 matches at 8 bases. The V gene end was trimmed by 8 bases and the J gene end by 2 bases; junction bases not matched to a gene: 9. Germline values: CDR1 SNHLY, CDR2 FYNNEI. The CDR3 runs 15 residues. The CDR3: CASQSDRGSTDTQYF. CDR3 coding DNA: TGTGCCAGCCAATCAGACAGGGGTTCCACAGATACGCAGTATTTT.

The chain combines TRBV7-8 with TRBJ2-7; 8 bases line up with TRBD1. Germline V lookup: CDR1 SGHVS, CDR2 FQNEAQ. The CDR3 totals 12 residues. V gave up 3 bases and J gave up 6 bases; unmatched junction bases: 1. CDR3 in amino acids: CASSFQGAEQYF. The CDR3 DNA follows: TGTGCCAGCAGCTTTCAGGGGGCCGAGCAGTACTTC.

The rearrangement joins TRBV27 to TRBJ1-2; maybe TRBD1 (6 bases). Trimming took 0 bases from V and 2 from J, leaving 7 bases between them. Germline CDR1 reads MNHEY; CDR2 reads SMNVEV (reference sequence). The CDR3 has 14 residues. As DNA, the CDR3 is TGTGCCAGCAGTTTATCCCAGGGGAACTATGGCTACACCTTC. Its translation is CASSLSQGNYGYTF.

The chain combines TRBV2 with TRBJ2-7; D might be TRBD1 or TRBD2, each matching 5 bases. The V end was cut by 6 bases, the J end by 0 bases, with 9 bases between. The CDR3 spans 13 residues. Germline CDR1 reads SNHLY; CDR2 reads FYNNEI. CDR3 sequence: CASRAGSSYEQYF. The CDR3 coding sequence is TGTGCCAGCAGAGCAGGGAGCTCCTACGAGCAGTACTTC.

The sample holds one count of this clone. V usage is TRBV2 and J usage is TRBJ1-2; TRBD1 agrees at 8 bases. The CDR3 totals 14 residues. Germline-derived CDR1 and CDR2 are SNHLY and FYNNEI. Trimming at V came to 3 bases and at J to 4 bases, leaving 4 bases not matched to a gene. The CDR3 bases are TGTGCCAGCAGTGAGGATACAGGGGGCTATGGCTACACCTTC. Encoded protein: CASSEDTGGYGYTF.

Remarks on this clone: The germline gene is not matched at one end of the junction; a read error may be the cause. This chain uses TRBV5-1 with TRBJ1-2, with 7 bases that match TRBD1. Germline CDR1 is SGHRS and CDR2 is YFSETQ. The CDR3 covers 13 residues. In nucleotides, the CDR3 is TGCGCCAGCAGATTGGGACAGCACTATGGCTACACCTTC. It translates to CASRLGQHYGYTF.

This clone was observed a few times. This chain joins TRBV27 and TRBJ1-5; the match to TRBD1 covers 8 bases. CDR1 is MNHEY and CDR2 is SMNVEV in the germline V gene (reference sequence). The CDR3 is 15 residues long. Trimming removed 3 bases from V and 0 bases from J; junction bases left unmatched: 1. This chain's CDR3 is CASSLDRVSNQPQHF. The CDR3 region has the DNA TGTGCCAGCAGTTTGGACAGGGTTAGCAATCAGCCCCAGCATTTT.

The chain links TRBV18 to TRBJ2-1, with D perhaps TRBD2 (6 bases). CDR3 length equals 16 residues. Trimming took off 0 bases at V and 1 base at J, with 10 bases between the two ends. Germline CDR1 reads KGHSH; CDR2 reads LQKENI. The CDR3 reads CASSPPGGSSYNEQFF. CDR3 nucleotides: TGTGCCAGCTCACCACCGGGGGGTTCTTCCTACAATGAGCAGTTCTTC.

The chain carries TRBV4-2 and TRBJ2-4; D gene unclear. The V gene's germline CDR1 is LGHNA and CDR2 YNFKEQ. The CDR3 has 15 residues. The germline V and J ends were trimmed by 0 bases and 0 bases, with 6 bases remaining between them. CDR3 DNA: TGTGCCAGCAGCCAAGATAGCTTAGCCAAAAACATTCAGTACTTC. Translated, it gives CASSQDSLAKNIQYF.

The genes are TRBV6-1 and TRBJ1-1; D remains ambiguous. From germline, CDR1 is MNHNS and CDR2 SASEGT. V was trimmed by 6 bases and J by 1 base, leaving 12 bases between them. The CDR3 runs 14 residues. CDR3 nucleotide sequence: TGTGCCAGCAGCCAGCAGACCAAGAACACTGAAGCTTTCTTT. It is translated as CASSQQTKNTEAFF.

With regard to this clone: A much larger clone differs by one base, so this may be a read error. CDR3 in DNA: TGCAGCGTTGACAAGGGCACAGATACGCAGTATTTT. This codes for CSVDKGTDTQYF. The chain employs TRBV29-1 and TRBJ2-3; D is unresolved. Germline CDR1 and CDR2: SQVTM and ANQGSEA. The CDR3 extends over 12 amino acids. V was clipped by 3 bases and J by 1 base, with 5 bases between them.

The V and J genes are TRBV14 and TRBJ2-3; no reliable D call. In germline, CDR1 is SGHDN, CDR2 FVKESK. CDR3 size: 12 residues. With 0 bases removed from V and 8 bases from J, the gap between germline ends came to 6 bases. This chain's CDR3 is CASSQDRATQYF. Written as DNA, the CDR3 is TGTGCCAGCAGCCAAGACCGGGCTACGCAGTATTTT. Full variable domain (rest looked up from reference TRBV14 and TRBJ2-3): EAGVTQFPSHSVIEKGQTVTLRCDPISGHDNLYWYRRVMGKEIKFLLHFVKESKQDESGMPNNRFLAERTGGTYSTLKVQPAELEDSGVYFCASSQDRATQYFGPGTRLTVL.

The rearrangement joins TRBV27 to TRBJ2-4, with a weak D call TRBD1 (6 bases). This CDR3 region has 14 residues. Germline CDR1 reads MNHEY; CDR2 reads SMNVEV (reference sequence). V was trimmed by 5 bases and J by 7 bases, leaving 15 bases between them. CDR3 nucleotide sequence: TGTGCCAGCAGTATACAGGGATGGAAGAACATTCAGTACTTC. Translating gives CASSIQGWKNIQYF.

The chain combines TRBV6-1 with TRBJ2-3; D possibly uses TRBD1 or TRBD2 (6 bases each). Trimming shortened V by 0 bases and J by 2 bases, and 12 bases separated the two germline ends. The CDR3 runs 16 residues. Germline loops: CDR1 MNHNS, CDR2 SASEGT. The CDR3 loop is CASSEASGAITDTQYF. Here the CDR3 DNA reads TGTGCCAGCAGTGAAGCTTCGGGGGCGATCACAGATACGCAGTATTTT.

The V call is TRBV9, the J call TRBJ2-5; 9 bases agree with TRBD1. The trim removed 4 bases at V and 2 bases at J, leaving 9 bases unmatched. The CDR3 covers 16 residues. Germline V gene data show CDR1 as SGDLS and CDR2 as YYNGEE. As DNA, the CDR3 is TGTGCCAGCAGCCCGAGAGGACAGGGGAGTCAAGAGACCCAGTACTTC. This gives the protein CASSPRGQGSQETQYF.

The V call is TRBV9, the J call TRBJ2-1; 7 nucleotides line up with TRBD2. J was trimmed by 0 bases and V by 0 bases; bases with no gene match: 12. Germline loops: CDR1 SGDLS, CDR2 YYNGEE. The CDR3 runs to 19 residues. The CDR3 DNA follows: TGTGCCAGCAGCGTAGGGACGATGACTAGCAGGAGCTCCTACAATGAGCAGTTCTTC. Protein product: CASSVGTMTSRSSYNEQFF. Full variable domain (rest looked up from reference TRBV9 and TRBJ2-1): DSGVTQTPKHLITATGQRVTLRCSPRSGDLSVYWYQQSLDQGLQFLIQYYNGEERAKGNILERFSAQQFPDLHSELNLSSLELGDSALYFCASSVGTMTSRSSYNEQFFGPGTRLTVL.